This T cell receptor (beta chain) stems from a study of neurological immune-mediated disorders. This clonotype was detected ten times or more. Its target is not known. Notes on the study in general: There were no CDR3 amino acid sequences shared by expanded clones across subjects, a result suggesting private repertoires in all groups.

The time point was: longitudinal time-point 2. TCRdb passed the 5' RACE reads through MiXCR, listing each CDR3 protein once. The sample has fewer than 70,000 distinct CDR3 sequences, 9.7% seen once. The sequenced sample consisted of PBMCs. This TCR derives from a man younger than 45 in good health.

The CDR3 nucleotides are TGTGCCAGCAGCTTTGGCAGGGTGTCGGCTGGGGCCAACGTCCTGACTTTC. Its protein is CASSFGRVSAGANVLTF. The rearrangement uses TRBV7-9 and TRBJ2-6; D perhaps matches TRBD1 (5 bases). Germline CDR1 and CDR2: SEHNR and FQNEAQ (reference sequence). V was shortened by 3 bases and J by 2 bases, with 14 bases between the two germline ends. This CDR3 has 17 residues.